This TCR beta chain was identified during a study of quantifying T cell responses using KT2 cells. Study-level background: RNA was reverse transcribed with TCR alpha and beta constant-region primers. Regarding the study as a whole: Detection of KT2 sequences held at the lowest tested level, about one cell per 100,000 PBMC.

A word on this clonotype: Its target is unknown.

KT2, a clone with a known TCR, was spiked into unfractionated PBMC. KT2 cells were mixed with fixed PBMC numbers at varying ratios. Each cDNA got a UMI-containing oligo ligated at its 3' end. An equimolar mix of RC1.1 and RC1.2 primed the beta chain across TRBC1 and TRBC2. Starting with the second PCR, alpha and beta TCR chains went through separate processing. TCRdb fed the UMI-ligation and nested PCR reads into MiXCR, producing one record per CDR3 protein. Of tens of thousands of distinct CDR3 sequences detected, around 10% appear once; the ten largest clones hold about 10%. Sequenced material: PBMCs spiked with cells of the T cell clone KT2. The TCR was taken from a human donor.

The CDR3 DNA sequence: TGTGCCAGCTCACCGCCGTGGGGAAGCAAAGAGACCCAGTACTTC. Encoded protein: CASSPPWGSKETQYF. The V gene is TRBV18, the J gene TRBJ2-5; D is undetermined. Trimming shortened V by 3 bases and J by 3 bases, and 14 bases separated the two germline ends. In germline, CDR1 is KGHSH, CDR2 LQKENI. The CDR3 consists of 15 residues. The full variable domain, with the rest looked up from reference TRBV18 and TRBJ2-5, is NAGVMQNPRHLVRRRGQEARLRCSPMKGHSHVYWYRQLPEEGLKFMVYLQKENIIDESGMPKERFSAEFPKEGPSILRIQQVVRGDSAAYFCASSPPWGSKETQYFGPGTRLLVL.